The 21 T cell receptor beta chains listed next were all sequenced from one sample in a study of shared clonotypes between healthy human individuals. Profiling relied on immunoSEQ multiplex PCR, and the TCRdb table lists in-frame clones only, not all of them. The sample holds over a million clones, about four fifths seen once. The sample was memory CD4+ T cells from PBMCs. Subset denoted: CD45RA-negative fraction. These receptors were collected from a man aged 18 to 35 in good health. Some clones in this sample may be carry-over from other donors' samples.

This chain connects TRBV29-1 to TRBJ1-1; D not resolved. Trimming cost V 0 bases and J 9 bases, with 11 bases left between them. The CDR3 runs to 12 residues. CDR1 is SQVTM, CDR2 ANQGSEA, per germline. The CDR3 coding sequence is TGCAGCGTTGAAGATCCCGGGTTTCAAGCTTTCTTT. Translating it yields CSVEDPGFQAFF.

The rearrangement links TRBV5-1 to TRBJ1-1; tentative D call: TRBD1 (5 bases). The CDR3 consists of 16 residues. V dropped 4 bases and J dropped 0 bases, with 16 bases sitting between them. Germline values: CDR1 SGHRS, CDR2 YFSETQ. Here the CDR3 DNA reads TGCGCCAGCAGCCGACAACAAAGGGGCATGAACACTGAAGCTTTCTTT. It codes for CASSRQQRGMNTEAFF. The full variable domain, rest sourced from reference TRBV5-1 and TRBJ1-1, is KAGVTQTPRYLIKTRGQQVTLSCSPISGHRSVSWYQQTPGQGLQFLFEYFSETQRNKGNFPGRFSGRQFSNSRSEMNVSTLELGDSALYLCASSRQQRGMNTEAFFGQGTRLTVV.

The CDR3 loop is CASSQTTDYTEAFF. In nucleotides, the CDR3 is TGCGCCAGCAGCCAGACGACAGACTACACTGAAGCTTTCTTT. The chain joins TRBV5-1 to TRBJ1-1; D possibly corresponds to TRBD1 (5 bases). The V end lost 4 bases, the J end lost 3 bases, and 13 bases lay between the germline ends. This CDR3 has 14 amino acids. CDR1 SGHRS and CDR2 YFSETQ come from the germline V gene.

The V gene is TRBV5-1, the J gene TRBJ1-5, with D tentatively TRBD1 (5 bases). This CDR3 contains 13 residues. The germline V gene has CDR1 SGHRS and CDR2 YFSETQ. Trimming stripped 5 bases from V and 5 bases from J, with 11 bases between. The DNA of the CDR3 is TGCGCCAGCAGAGGCAGGGTCGATCAGCCCCAGCATTTT. Amino acid sequence: CASRGRVDQPQHF.

The chain carries TRBV29-1 and TRBJ1-1; D might be TRBD1 (5 bases). V was cut by 7 bases and J by 0 bases, with 15 bases left in between. CDR3 length: 14 residues. The germline gives CDR1 SQVTM, CDR2 ANQGSEA. CDR3 nucleotide sequence: TGCAGCGCTGCCAGGGAGCCGATGAACACTGAAGCTTTCTTT. Its translation: CSAAREPMNTEAFF.

The chain recombines TRBV2 with TRBJ2-3; 8 bases line up with TRBD2. The ends lost 8 bases at V and 2 bases at J; junction bases unmatched: 9. Germline V gene sequence: CDR1 SNHLY, CDR2 FYNNEI. The CDR3 consists of 15 residues. In nucleotides, the CDR3 is TGTGCCAGCCTCTTTCGGGGGGGAACCACAGATACGCAGTATTTT. Its protein is CASLFRGGTTDTQYF.

The genes are TRBV5-1 and TRBJ2-2, with TRBD2 matching 12 bases. The CDR3 is 17 residues long. Looked up from germline, CDR1 is SGHRS and CDR2 is YFSETQ. V dropped 4 bases and J dropped 3; count of bases not matched to a gene: 7. The CDR3 spells CASSISSGRAHTGELFF. In nucleotides, the CDR3 is TGCGCCAGCAGCATCTCTAGCGGGAGGGCGCACACCGGGGAGCTGTTTTTT. Combining the CDR3 with reference TRBV5-1 and TRBJ2-2 gives the whole variable domain KAGVTQTPRYLIKTRGQQVTLSCSPISGHRSVSWYQQTPGQGLQFLFEYFSETQRNKGNFPGRFSGRQFSNSRSEMNVSTLELGDSALYLCASSISSGRAHTGELFFGEGSRLTVL.

The V call is TRBV29-1, the J call TRBJ1-4; D is ambiguous. There are 13 residues in the CDR3. V was shortened by 4 bases and J by 4 bases, with 10 bases between the two germline ends. The germline V gene has CDR1 SQVTM and CDR2 ANQGSEA. DNA for the CDR3: TGCAGCGTTGTGGGAACCCTTAATGAAAAACTGTTTTTT. It yields the protein CSVVGTLNEKLFF.

This chain joins TRBV29-1 and TRBJ1-3; no clear D gene. Between the trimmed V and J ends, which lost 6 bases and 3 bases, there was a span of 12 bases. The germline V gene encodes CDR1 SQVTM and CDR2 ANQGSEA. The CDR3 sequence is 13 residues long. This chain's CDR3 is CSVGWAFGNTIYF. DNA for the CDR3: TGCAGCGTCGGTTGGGCCTTTGGAAACACCATATATTTT. Drawing the rest from reference TRBV29-1 and TRBJ1-3, the complete variable domain is SAVISQKPSRDICQRGTSLTIQCQVDSQVTMMFWYRQQPGQSLTLIATANQGSEATYESGFVIDKFPISRPNLTFSTLTVSNMSPEDSSIYLCSVGWAFGNTIYFGEGSWLTVV.

This rearrangement joins TRBV7-6 to TRBJ1-1; 12 bases match TRBD1. In germline, CDR1 is SGHVS, CDR2 FNYEAQ. The length of the CDR3 is 16 residues. V was pared by 4 bases and J by 7 bases, with 10 bases of the junction left unmatched. The CDR3 loop reads CASSSRPGTGGLEAFF. The CDR3 DNA reads TGTGCCAGCAGCTCCCGTCCCGGGACAGGGGGCCTTGAAGCTTTCTTT.

This chain uses TRBV27 with TRBJ1-5; D unresolved. CDR3 length equals 12 residues. V shed 2 bases and J shed 9 bases, with 8 bases lying between them. The germline gives CDR1 MNHEY, CDR2 SMNVEV (reference sequence). The CDR3 nucleotides are TGTGCCAGCAGTTTAGTCCGAGGGCCCCAGCATTTT. Amino acids: CASSLVRGPQHF.

V and J are TRBV7-9 and TRBJ2-3; 8 nucleotides match TRBD2. The CDR3 sequence is 14 residues long. The germline V gene has CDR1 SEHNR and CDR2 FQNEAQ (reference sequence). V was pared by 3 bases and J by 6 bases, with 5 bases of the junction left unmatched. The CDR3 region is CASSLGTSLDTQYF. CDR3 in DNA: TGTGCCAGCAGCTTGGGGACTAGTCTCGATACGCAGTATTTT.

This clone was counted a few times. The same CDR3 is also encoded by other DNA sequences in this sample. This chain connects TRBV18 to TRBJ1-1; 11 bases agree with TRBD1. Looked up from germline, CDR1 is KGHSH and CDR2 is LQKENI. The V gene end was trimmed by 4 bases and the J gene end by 2 bases; junction bases not matched to a gene: 3. This CDR3 spans 15 amino acids. This CDR3 reads CASSLGQGANTEAFF. In nucleotides, the CDR3 is TGTGCCAGCTCACTAGGACAGGGGGCAAACACTGAAGCTTTCTTT.

The chain joins TRBV7-2 to TRBJ1-2; 7 nucleotides match TRBD1. The length of the CDR3 is 17 residues. The trim removed 1 base at V and 6 bases at J, leaving 14 bases unmatched. Germline assignment: CDR1 SGHTA and CDR2 FQGNSA. The CDR3 loop is CASSLVSSTPGGNGYTF. Written as DNA, the CDR3 is TGTGCCAGCAGCTTAGTGAGTTCTACGCCAGGGGGAAATGGCTACACCTTC.

The chain is built from TRBV5-1 and TRBJ2-1, with 9 bases lining up with TRBD2. V shed 0 bases and J 9 bases; nucleotides not matched to a gene: 7. In germline, CDR1 is SGHRS, CDR2 YFSETQ. The CDR3 runs to 15 residues. The CDR3 bases are TGCGCCAGCAGCTTGGTCCTAGCGGGAACCGTTGAGCAGTTCTTC. Amino acids: CASSLVLAGTVEQFF. The full variable domain, rest sourced from reference TRBV5-1 and TRBJ2-1, is KAGVTQTPRYLIKTRGQQVTLSCSPISGHRSVSWYQQTPGQGLQFLFEYFSETQRNKGNFPGRFSGRQFSNSRSEMNVSTLELGDSALYLCASSLVLAGTVEQFFGPGTRLTVL.

This rearrangement joins TRBV4-3 to TRBJ2-7; 9 nucleotides agree with TRBD2. The CDR3 totals 15 residues. V was pared by 4 bases and J by 0 bases, with 4 bases of the junction left unmatched. From germline, CDR1 is LGHNA and CDR2 YSLEER. The CDR3 spells CASSPTSGHSYEQYF. For the CDR3, the DNA is TGCGCCAGCAGCCCTACTAGCGGGCACTCCTACGAGCAGTACTTC.

This chain uses TRBV28 with TRBJ1-1; D ambiguous. The germline gives CDR1 MDHEN, CDR2 SYDVKM. Trimming took 8 bases from V and 0 from J, leaving 10 bases between them. The CDR3 runs 13 residues. The CDR3 sequence is CASLADLNTEAFF. The CDR3, as DNA: TGTGCCAGCTTGGCAGATTTGAACACTGAAGCTTTCTTT.

The CDR3 spells CASSLAMWDRTGNTIYF. CDR3 nucleotide sequence: TGTGCCAGCAGCTTAGCAATGTGGGACAGAACTGGAAACACCATATATTTT. This sequence joins TRBV7-9 and TRBJ1-3, with 7 bases fitting TRBD1. The CDR3 extends over 17 amino acids. From germline, CDR1 is SEHNR and CDR2 FQNEAQ (reference sequence). V dropped 0 bases and J dropped 2; count of bases not matched to a gene: 7.

This clone has just one count. The gene calls are TRBV10-3 and TRBJ1-1, with a possible D match to TRBD1 (5 bases). The germline V and J ends were trimmed by 6 bases and 0 bases, with 14 bases remaining between them. The CDR3 consists of 15 residues. Per the germline V gene, CDR1 is ENHRY and CDR2 is SYGVKD. Here the CDR3 reads CAIRSEDSLNTEAFF. For the CDR3, the DNA is TGTGCCATCAGATCAGAAGACAGCTTGAACACTGAAGCTTTCTTT.

For this clone: Within the sample, other DNA sequences also encode this same CDR3. The V and J genes are TRBV20-1 and TRBJ2-1; D gene ambiguous. Germline loops: CDR1 DFQATT, CDR2 SNEGSKA (reference sequence). The CDR3 is 11 residues long. The V end lost 5 bases, the J end lost 4 bases, and 6 bases lay between the germline ends. Here the CDR3 reads CSAWGYNEQFF. Written as DNA, the CDR3 is TGCAGTGCTTGGGGTTACAATGAGCAGTTCTTC.

This chain uses TRBV30 with TRBJ1-5; D call uncertain. The CDR3 contains 15 residues. From germline, CDR1 is GTSNPN and CDR2 SVGIG (reference sequence). The V end was cut by 2 bases, the J end by 2 bases, with 13 bases between. CDR3 sequence (DNA): TGTGCCTGGAGTTACGGGAGTGCGCGCAATCAGCCCCAGCATTTT. Amino acids: CAWSYGSARNQPQHF.